This T cell receptor (beta chain) was profiled in a study of blood T cells in healthy people across ages. Whole-study context: When template switching was applied, about one barcoded beta molecule was captured per two T cells. Regarding the study as a whole: The long-lived group displayed more naive CD4+ cells, plus higher diversity, than the aged donors did.

Extractions gave at least 5 micrograms of total RNA per sample. The CDR3 loop spans 11 amino acids. The germline V gene encodes CDR1 SEHNR and CDR2 FQNEAQ (reference sequence). With 2 bases removed from V and 7 bases from J, the gap between germline ends came to 2 bases. Through a sample-barcoded 5' primer and a J-beta primer mix, a second PCR was run for roughly 6 to 12 cycles. Every cDNA was tagged by a template-switch adaptor with 12 random nucleotides. TCRdb re-analysed the 5' RACE reads in MiXCR, keeping a single row per CDR3 protein. Altogether 700,000 or so distinct CDR3 sequences are present, roughly two fifths being singletons, with the ten largest covering 30%. A word on this clonotype: The antigen remains undetermined.

The V call is TRBV7-9, the J call TRBJ2-2; D is unclear. The receptor's source is an elderly man in good health. The sequencing sample was made of blood. The CDR3 DNA reads TGTGCCAGCAGCTTATTCGGGGAGCTGTTTTTT. It codes for CASSLFGELFF.